Listed below are T cell receptor beta chains from one sample, sequenced in a study of regulatory T cells in long-lasting Graves disease. In TCRdb, the multiplex PCR reads were re-called with MiXCR into one record per CDR3 protein. Found here are some 500,000 distinct CDR3 sequences, about 16% of them singletons; the top ten hold more than 20%. These data were likewise used in another study, on T cells in Graves' hyperthyroidism and ophthalmopathy.

Sequenced here: peripheral blood mononuclear cells (PBMCs), sampled at new diagnosis, from a patient treated with antithyroid drugs. Every receptor here comes from a middle-aged woman with Graves disease. CDR3s include the opening cysteine and the closing phenylalanine or tryptophan. The D gene is left open where the match is weak. Clone size is shown for a subset of rows, as once, few, many or a class of expanded clone.

CDR3 protein,CDR3 DNA,D gene,J gene,clone size,V gene
CASSFSRGTGDNEQYF,TGTGCCAGCAGCTTTAGCCGCGGGACAGGGGACAACGAGCAGTACTTC,TRBD1,TRBJ2-7,many,TRBV7-9
CASSGQLLLSYEQYF,TGTGCCAGCAGCGGTCAGCTTCTTCTTTCCTACGAGCAGTACTTC,.,TRBJ2-7,.,TRBV7-9
CASSYSGTPKGEQFF,TGTGCCAGCAGTTACTCTGGGACTCCTAAGGGTGAGCAGTTCTTC,.,TRBJ2-1,many,TRBV2
CASNPPSEGQRTQYF,TGTGCCAGCAACCCCCCTTCTGAGGGACAACGTACGCAGTATTTT,.,TRBJ2-3,few,TRBV7-9
CASSLDSATYNEQFF,TGTGCCAGCAGCTTGGACAGTGCGACCTACAATGAGCAGTTCTTC,.,TRBJ2-1,few,TRBV5-4
CASSQWGGLNTEAFF,TGTGCCAGCAGCCAATGGGGTGGGTTGAACACTGAAGCTTTCTTT,.,TRBJ1-1,.,TRBV14
CASGGTGVRTEQYF,TGTGCCAGCGGGGGGACAGGGGTCAGGACCGAGCAGTACTTC,TRBD1,TRBJ2-7,many,TRBV11-2
CASSYGGFSTEAFF,TGTGCCAGCAGCTACGGCGGGTTCAGCACTGAAGCTTTCTTT,.,TRBJ1-1,many,TRBV7-2
CASSLAFGGASYEQYF,TGTGCCAGCAGCTTAGCGTTCGGGGGGGCCTCCTACGAGCAGTACTTC,TRBD2,TRBJ2-7,once,TRBV11-2
CASSQVPRQGWSGANVLTF,TGTGCCAGCAGCCAAGTTCCGCGACAGGGGTGGTCTGGGGCCAACGTCCTGACTTTC,TRBD1,TRBJ2-6,.,TRBV14
CAWSGASGIGYTF,TGTGCCTGGAGTGGGGCCTCAGGTATCGGCTACACCTTC,.,TRBJ1-2,few,TRBV30
CASSNGLSYNSPLHF,TGTGCCAGCAGCAACGGGTTGTCCTATAATTCACCCCTCCACTTT,.,TRBJ1-6,many,TRBV7-9
CASSLGLGLGNTIYF,TGTGCCAGCAGCTTGGGACTTGGTCTAGGAAACACCATATATTTT,.,TRBJ1-3,few,TRBV5-6
CSVDRGGGYTF,TGCAGCGTTGACAGGGGGGGCGGCTACACCTTC,TRBD1,TRBJ1-2,.,TRBV29-1
CASSLTGLNTGELFF,TGTGCCAGCAGCCTGACAGGATTGAACACCGGGGAGCTGTTTTTT,.,TRBJ2-2,.,TRBV28
CASSSGIVEPQHF,TGTGCCAGCAGTTCAGGGATTGTTGAGCCCCAGCATTTT,.,TRBJ1-5,few,TRBV28
CASSQEVVRGTNTEAFF,TGCGCCAGCAGCCAAGAAGTTGTAAGGGGCACGAACACTGAAGCTTTCTTT,.,TRBJ1-1,.,TRBV4-1
CASRGVDRDYNEQFF,TGTGCCAGCAGGGGGGTAGACAGGGACTACAATGAGCAGTTCTTC,TRBD1,TRBJ2-1,many,TRBV6-1
CASSEFAEYEQYF,TGCGCCAGCAGTGAATTTGCGGAATACGAGCAGTACTTC,.,TRBJ2-7,many,TRBV10-1
CASSLVAGRYEQYF,TGTGCCAGCAGCTTAGTCGCAGGGCGTTACGAGCAGTACTTC,.,TRBJ2-7,.,TRBV11-2
CASSTFAANTQYF,TGTGCCAGCAGCACCTTCGCGGCAAACACTCAGTACTTC,.,TRBJ2-4,many,TRBV7-2
CASSMHRDAKNIQYF,TGTGCCAGTAGTATGCACAGGGATGCCAAAAACATTCAGTACTTC,.,TRBJ2-4,.,TRBV19
CAISESKGSGANVLTF,TGTGCCATCAGTGAGTCAAAGGGCTCTGGGGCCAACGTCCTGACTTTC,.,TRBJ2-6,.,TRBV10-3
CASSGQTDTQYF,TGTGCCAGCAGCGGACAGACAGATACGCAGTATTTT,.,TRBJ2-3,many,TRBV2
CASSYANRLASTDTQYF,TGTGCCAGCAGTTACGCTAACCGACTAGCGAGCACAGATACGCAGTATTTT,TRBD2,TRBJ2-3,few,TRBV6-5
CAWSSTGNQPQHF,TGTGCCTGGAGCTCGACAGGGAATCAGCCCCAGCATTTT,TRBD1,TRBJ1-5,many,TRBV30
CASSNRQGGQPQHF,TGTGCCAGCAGTAACAGACAGGGAGGGCAGCCCCAGCATTTT,TRBD1,TRBJ1-5,.,TRBV2
CSASLDLEQYF,TGCAGCGCCAGCCTTGACCTCGAGCAGTACTTC,.,TRBJ2-7,few,TRBV29-1
CASSRQGIPDTQYF,TGTGCCAGCTCACGACAGGGGATTCCAGATACGCAGTATTTT,TRBD1,TRBJ2-3,many,TRBV18
CASSVGEGTFPYEQYF,TGTGCCAGCAGCGTTGGGGAGGGGACGTTCCCCTACGAGCAGTACTTC,TRBD2,TRBJ2-7,.,TRBV5-5
CASSESGGGLYEQYF,TGCGCCAGCAGTGAGTCCGGCGGGGGGCTCTACGAGCAGTACTTC,TRBD2,TRBJ2-7,many,TRBV10-2
CASSPIRGGSYNEQFF,TGTGCCAGCAGCCCCATACGGGGGGGCTCCTACAATGAGCAGTTCTTC,TRBD2,TRBJ2-1,many,TRBV11-2
CSAAGTSGGAGSYNEQFF,TGCAGTGCTGCCGGGACTAGCGGGGGGGCCGGCTCCTACAATGAGCAGTTCTTC,TRBD2,TRBJ2-1,.,TRBV20-1
CAISEGGTSYEQYF,TGTGCCATCAGTGAGGGTGGGACCTCCTACGAGCAGTACTTC,.,TRBJ2-7,.,TRBV10-3
CASSQVRERGQRYSPLHF,TGTGCCAGCTCCCAAGTGCGCGAACGGGGCCAAAGATATTCACCCCTCCACTTT,.,TRBJ1-6,many,TRBV11-2
CASSLGARSVGQSTQYF,TGTGCCAGCAGCTTAGGTGCCCGTTCTGTGGGACAGAGTACGCAGTATTTT,TRBD1,TRBJ2-3,many,TRBV13
CSARSGTAYEQYF,TGCAGTGCTAGGAGCGGGACTGCCTACGAGCAGTACTTC,TRBD2,TRBJ2-7,many,TRBV20-1
CSANRLRIGMNTEAFF,TGCAGTGCTAACAGGTTGAGGATCGGGATGAACACTGAAGCTTTCTTT,.,TRBJ1-1,many,TRBV20-1
CSAPPASGGGSSYEQYF,TGCAGTGCCCCCCCGGCTAGCGGGGGTGGTAGCTCCTACGAGCAGTACTTC,TRBD2,TRBJ2-7,.,TRBV20-1
CASSQGQGGETQYF,TGTGCCAGCTCACAGGGACAGGGTGGAGAGACCCAGTACTTC,TRBD1,TRBJ2-5,few,TRBV18
CASSLGDRGREQVEAFF,TGTGCCAGCAGTTTGGGGGACAGGGGGCGGGAACAGGTTGAAGCTTTCTTT,TRBD1,TRBJ1-1,few,TRBV27
CASKGDSNQPQHF,TGTGCCAGCAAAGGGGATAGCAATCAGCCCCAGCATTTT,.,TRBJ1-5,many,TRBV2
CASSIPTSGPNNEQFF,TGTGCCAGTAGTATCCCTACTAGCGGACCAAACAATGAGCAGTTCTTC,TRBD2,TRBJ2-1,few,TRBV19
CASSMPGLASYF,TGTGCCAGCAGTATGCCGGGACTAGCGTCGTATTTT,TRBD2,TRBJ2-3,few,TRBV12-3/TRBV12-4
CAWSPQAPANYGYTF,TGTGCCTGGAGTCCGCAGGCCCCGGCTAACTATGGCTACACCTTC,.,TRBJ1-2,.,TRBV30
CASSPASQGAGYNEQFF,TGTGCCAGCAGCCCCGCATCACAGGGGGCGGGCTACAATGAGCAGTTCTTC,TRBD1,TRBJ2-1,few,TRBV7-2
CASRPEIGGSTDTQYF,TGTGCCAGCAGACCCGAAATCGGGGGGAGCACAGATACGCAGTATTTT,TRBD2,TRBJ2-3,.,TRBV12-3/TRBV12-4
CASRRTGGFNEQYF,TGTGCCAGCAGGAGGACAGGGGGCTTCAACGAGCAGTACTTC,TRBD1,TRBJ2-7,.,TRBV12-3/TRBV12-4
CASSETRVNSPLHF,TGTGCCAGCAGTGAGACCAGAGTAAATTCACCCCTCCACTTT,.,TRBJ1-6,many,TRBV2
CASRGLAGQYNEQFF,TGTGCCAGTAGGGGACTAGCGGGCCAATACAATGAGCAGTTCTTC,TRBD2,TRBJ2-1,few,TRBV19
CASSVESEYNSPLHF,TGTGCCAGCAGCGTAGAGTCGGAGTATAATTCACCCCTCCACTTT,.,TRBJ1-6,.,TRBV9
CASSFRTGMQPQHF,TGTGCCAGCAGTTTCAGGACAGGGATGCAGCCCCAGCATTTT,TRBD1,TRBJ1-5,many,TRBV6-2/TRBV6-3
CATSPVPNTGELFF,TGTGCCACCAGCCCTGTTCCGAACACCGGGGAGCTGTTTTTT,.,TRBJ2-2,many,TRBV15
CSARDGAGFGTDTQYF,TGCAGTGCTAGAGATGGAGCGGGGTTTGGCACAGATACGCAGTATTTT,TRBD2,TRBJ2-3,many,TRBV20-1
CASSLENSLHLHF,TGTGCCAGCAGCTTAGAGAACAGTCTTCACCTCCACTTT,.,TRBJ1-6,.,TRBV7-9
CASSKDMSSGNTIYF,TGCGCCAGCAGCAAAGACATGAGCTCTGGAAACACCATATATTTT,.,TRBJ1-3,few,TRBV5-1
CASRDSGGAPYNEQFF,TGTGCCAGCAGGGATTCCGGGGGGGCCCCCTACAATGAGCAGTTCTTC,TRBD2,TRBJ2-1,many,TRBV12-3/TRBV12-4
CASSLVGLAGGHQETQYF,TGTGCCAGCAGCTTAGTAGGACTAGCGGGGGGGCACCAAGAGACCCAGTACTTC,TRBD2,TRBJ2-5,few,TRBV11-2
CANRRTASNTGELFF,TGTGCCAACAGGAGGACAGCTTCGAACACCGGGGAGCTGTTTTTT,.,TRBJ2-2,.,TRBV2
CASSLEGLAVTDTQYF,TGTGCCAGCAGCTTAGAGGGACTAGCGGTCACAGATACGCAGTATTTT,TRBD2,TRBJ2-3,many,TRBV7-3